These T cell receptor beta chains were read from a single sample in a study of regulatory T cells in long-lasting Graves disease. TCRdb reprocessed the multiplex PCR reads via MiXCR and lists one record per CDR3 protein. This table holds approximately 350,000 distinct CDR3 sequences, roughly 15% found once. These same records also appear under a second study, on T cells in Graves' hyperthyroidism and ophthalmopathy.

The sample consisted of peripheral blood mononuclear cells (PBMCs), taken at new diagnosis, from a patient treated with antithyroid drugs. The receptors derive from a woman under 30 with Graves disease. Each CDR3 is given with its conserved first and last residue. The order of the fields is V gene, J gene, clone size, D gene, CDR3 protein, CDR3 DNA. The D gene is left open where the match is weak. Some rows mark clone size as missing; the rest say once, few, many or name a class of expanded clone.

v_gene: TRBV7-2
j_gene: TRBJ2-7
abundance: NA
d_gene: TRBD1
CDR3aa: CASSINQGDRSFSYEQYF
CDR3nt: TGTGCCAGCAGCATCAACCAAGGGGACAGATCGTTTTCCTACGAGCAGTACTTC

v_gene: TRBV5-1
j_gene: TRBJ2-5
abundance: NA
d_gene: TRBD1
CDR3aa: CASSTRQGAAETQYF
CDR3nt: TGCGCCAGCAGCACCCGACAGGGGGCAGCAGAGACCCAGTACTTC

v_gene: TRBV10-1
j_gene: TRBJ2-3
abundance: NA
d_gene: TRBD2
CDR3aa: CASSESVAGFTDTQYF
CDR3nt: TGCGCCAGCAGTGAGTCGGTAGCGGGATTCACAGATACGCAGTATTTT

v_gene: TRBV28
j_gene: TRBJ1-2
abundance: few
d_gene: TRBD1
CDR3aa: CASSTPGQGYYGYTF
CDR3nt: TGTGCCAGCAGCACTCCGGGACAGGGATACTATGGCTACACCTTC

v_gene: TRBV18
j_gene: TRBJ2-7
abundance: many
d_gene: NA
CDR3aa: CASSPPRGRSSYEQYF
CDR3nt: TGTGCCAGCTCACCACCGAGGGGCCGGAGCTCCTACGAGCAGTACTTC

v_gene: TRBV10-3
j_gene: TRBJ2-2
abundance: NA
d_gene: NA
CDR3aa: CAISAADGELFF
CDR3nt: TGTGCCATCAGTGCTGCGGACGGGGAGCTGTTTTTT

v_gene: TRBV7-9
j_gene: TRBJ1-1
abundance: few
d_gene: NA
CDR3aa: CASSALGGSAEAFF
CDR3nt: TGTGCCAGCAGTGCCTTGGGGGGGTCGGCTGAAGCTTTCTTT

v_gene: TRBV27
j_gene: TRBJ1-2
abundance: many
d_gene: TRBD1
CDR3aa: CASSPWGGGDNYGYTF
CDR3nt: TGTGCCAGCAGTCCCTGGGGAGGGGGCGACAACTATGGCTACACCTTC

v_gene: TRBV4-2
j_gene: TRBJ2-1
abundance: NA
d_gene: TRBD2
CDR3aa: CASSQIGAGVPRNEQFF
CDR3nt: TGTGCCAGCAGCCAGATAGGGGCGGGAGTCCCTCGCAATGAGCAGTTCTTC

v_gene: TRBV7-8
j_gene: TRBJ2-2
abundance: NA
d_gene: TRBD2
CDR3aa: CASSQLRLAAGELFF
CDR3nt: TGTGCCAGCAGCCAACTTAGACTAGCGGCCGGGGAGCTGTTTTTT

v_gene: TRBV14
j_gene: TRBJ1-3
abundance: NA
d_gene: NA
CDR3aa: CASSQATGASGNTIYF
CDR3nt: TGTGCCAGCAGCCAAGCGACGGGAGCCTCCGGAAACACCATATATTTT

v_gene: TRBV5-4
j_gene: TRBJ2-1
abundance: few
d_gene: NA
CDR3aa: CASFSKGSRSSYNEQFF
CDR3nt: TGTGCCAGCTTTTCTAAGGGTAGCAGGAGCTCCTACAATGAGCAGTTCTTC

v_gene: TRBV5-6
j_gene: TRBJ2-1
abundance: few
d_gene: TRBD1
CDR3aa: CASSYRTGFSYNEQFF
CDR3nt: TGTGCCAGCAGCTATAGGACAGGATTCTCCTACAATGAGCAGTTCTTC

v_gene: TRBV3-1
j_gene: TRBJ1-3
abundance: many
d_gene: TRBD1
CDR3aa: CASSPPGQRNTIYF
CDR3nt: TGTGCCAGCAGCCCACCGGGACAGCGAAACACCATATATTTT

v_gene: TRBV24-1
j_gene: TRBJ2-1
abundance: NA
d_gene: NA
CDR3aa: CATQGGVPYNEQLF
CDR3nt: TGTGCCACCCAGGGGGGAGTCCCCTACAATGAGCAGCTCTTC